The 20 T cell receptor beta chains below all came from one sample that was sequenced in a study of cytomegalovirus exposure and HLA in healthy donors. A multiplex PCR was run with 60 Vbeta primers and 13 Jbeta primers. The method was immunoSEQ multiplex PCR; TCRdb's version includes in-frame clones alone and lacks a portion of them. The table lists approximately 160,000 clones, approximately 78% of them singletons. Material for sequencing was PBMCs. These receptors were collected from a woman aged 18-35 years in good health and CMV-seronegative.

The rearrangement uses TRBV9 and TRBJ2-2; 8 bases are a match to TRBD1. V lost 3 bases and J lost 3; bases outside the gene matches: 13. The CDR3 sequence is 18 residues long. The V gene's germline CDR1 is SGDLS and CDR2 YYNGEE. This chain's CDR3 is CASSAQETGVVDTGELFF. CDR3 nucleotide sequence: TGTGCCAGCAGCGCTCAAGAGACAGGGGTCGTAGACACCGGGGAGCTGTTTTTT. Together with reference TRBV9 and TRBJ2-2, the CDR3 gives the full variable domain: DSGVTQTPKHLITATGQRVTLRCSPRSGDLSVYWYQQSLDQGLQFLIQYYNGEERAKGNILERFSAQQFPDLHSELNLSSLELGDSALYFCASSAQETGVVDTGELFFGEGSRLTVL.

The chain employs TRBV5-4 and TRBJ2-7; TRBD2 is a possible D gene (5 bases). CDR3 length equals 13 residues. Germline-derived CDR1 and CDR2 are SGHNT and YYREEE (reference sequence). The V end was cut by 2 bases, the J end by 4 bases, with 10 bases between. CDR3 sequence: CASSLARGYEQYF. CDR3 in DNA: TGTGCCAGCAGCTTAGCACGGGGATACGAGCAGTACTTC. Supplemented by reference TRBV5-4 and TRBJ2-7, the full variable domain reads ETGVTQSPTHLIKTRGQQVTLRCSSQSGHNTVSWYQQALGQGPQFIFQYYREEENGRGNFPPRFSGLQFPNYSSELNVNALELDDSALYLCASSLARGYEQYFGPGTRLTVT.

J is TRBJ2-6 and V is TRBV18; D is ambiguous. The germline V gene has CDR1 KGHSH and CDR2 LQKENI. This CDR3 has 16 amino acids. The V gene lost 3 bases and the J gene lost 1 base, with 10 bases spanning the gap. The CDR3 protein is CASSPRTESGANVLTF. DNA of the CDR3: TGTGCCAGCTCACCCAGAACAGAATCTGGGGCCAACGTCCTGACTTTC. Looking up the rest from reference TRBV18 and TRBJ2-6 gives the full variable domain: NAGVMQNPRHLVRRRGQEARLRCSPMKGHSHVYWYRQLPEEGLKFMVYLQKENIIDESGMPKERFSAEFPKEGPSILRIQQVVRGDSAAYFCASSPRTESGANVLTFGAGSRLTVL.

The rearrangement uses TRBV6-1 and TRBJ1-3; the D gene is possibly TRBD1 (5 bases). This CDR3 contains 14 residues. Trimming shortened V by 6 bases and J by 0 bases, and 9 bases separated the two germline ends. Germline loops: CDR1 MNHNS, CDR2 SASEGT. The CDR3 spells CASSTGHSGNTIYF. DNA of the CDR3: TGTGCCAGCAGCACAGGACACTCTGGAAACACCATATATTTT.

The CDR3 is CASSPRQGALYEQYF. The CDR3 DNA is TGTGCCAGCTCACCCCGACAGGGGGCATTATACGAGCAGTACTTC. The rearrangement joins TRBV18 to TRBJ2-7, with 10 positions matching TRBD1. This CDR3 is 15 amino acids long. V gave up 3 bases and J gave up 4 bases; unmatched junction bases: 6. Germline lookup yields CDR1 KGHSH and CDR2 LQKENI.

This clone was observed a handful of times. Other DNA sequences of this sample code for an identical CDR3. The rearrangement joins TRBV5-1 to TRBJ2-5, with a weak D call TRBD2 (5 bases). This CDR3 contains 17 residues. Trimming removed 3 bases from V and 2 bases from J, with 20 bases in between. Germline CDR1 SGHRS, CDR2 YFSETQ. Here the CDR3 reads CASSSIPLRTGQETQYF. The CDR3 DNA reads TGCGCCAGCAGCTCTATCCCACTTAGGACGGGACAAGAGACCCAGTACTTC.

V usage is TRBV28 and J usage is TRBJ1-1; tentative D call: TRBD1 (6 bases). The V end was cut by 5 bases, the J end by 1 base, with 14 bases between. CDR1 and CDR2 from the germline V gene are MDHEN and SYDVKM. This CDR3 spans 15 amino acids. The CDR3 protein is CASSVDSRQNTEAFF. DNA for the CDR3: TGTGCCAGCAGTGTGGACAGCCGGCAGAACACTGAAGCTTTCTTT.

This clone was found once. J is TRBJ1-1 and V is TRBV5-1, with a tentative D call TRBD1 (5 bases). Trimming took off 2 bases at V and 1 base at J, with 12 bases between the two ends. Germline CDR1 is SGHRS and CDR2 is YFSETQ. This CDR3 region has 15 residues. CDR3 sequence reads: CASSFNRPWNTEAFF. CDR3 sequence (DNA): TGCGCCAGCAGCTTTAACAGGCCTTGGAACACTGAAGCTTTCTTT. Filled out from reference TRBV5-1 and TRBJ1-1, the complete variable domain reads KAGVTQTPRYLIKTRGQQVTLSCSPISGHRSVSWYQQTPGQGLQFLFEYFSETQRNKGNFPGRFSGRQFSNSRSEMNVSTLELGDSALYLCASSFNRPWNTEAFFGQGTRLTVV.

This chain connects TRBV6-5 to TRBJ1-4; the D gene is possibly TRBD1 (6 bases). V lost 6 bases to trimming and J lost 3 bases, with 11 bases between them. CDR3 size: 14 residues. Germline CDR1 MNHEY, CDR2 SVGAGI. This CDR3 reads CASSRGKANEKLFF. CDR3 nucleotides: TGTGCCAGCAGCAGGGGAAAGGCTAATGAAAAACTGTTTTTT.

The rearrangement joins TRBV6-5 to TRBJ1-1; no clear D gene. Looked up from germline, CDR1 is MNHEY and CDR2 is SVGAGI. The CDR3 is made up of 14 amino acids. V was pared by 5 bases and J by 4 bases, with 14 bases between. The CDR3 loop is CASSQGLGSTEAFF. The CDR3, as DNA: TGTGCCAGCAGTCAAGGACTGGGGAGCACTGAAGCTTTCTTT.

The chain has TRBV2 and TRBJ2-5, with D possibly being TRBD1 (5 bases). The V end lost 5 bases, the J end lost 4 bases, and 14 bases lay between the germline ends. Germline lookup yields CDR1 SNHLY and CDR2 FYNNEI. The CDR3 loop spans 14 amino acids. The CDR3 coding sequence is TGTGCCAGCAGTAGCTTCCAGGGATCAGAGACCCAGTACTTC. As protein: CASSSFQGSETQYF.

The gene calls are TRBV18 and TRBJ2-3; 8 bases fit TRBD2. CDR3 length equals 15 residues. From germline, CDR1 is KGHSH and CDR2 LQKENI. The J segment lost 1 base and the V segment lost 3 bases, leaving 3 bases of the junction unmatched. The CDR3 loop reads CASSPFSGGTDTQYF. The CDR3 DNA reads as TGTGCCAGCTCACCGTTTAGCGGGGGCACAGATACGCAGTATTTT.

V gene TRBV28 combines with J gene TRBJ2-7; possible D gene TRBD1, 6 bases. Germline V lookup: CDR1 MDHEN, CDR2 SYDVKM. The CDR3 totals 15 residues. V lost 9 bases and J lost 2, with 20 bases in between. The CDR3 nucleotides are TGTGCCAGTACGGAGAAGACAGGTATGACCTACGAGCAGTACTTC. It specifies CASTEKTGMTYEQYF.

The DNA of the CDR3 is TGTGCCAGCAGCCTGGGCAGGGAGACCCAGTACTTC. Residues: CASSLGRETQYF. V usage is TRBV6-5 and J usage is TRBJ2-5; D unresolved. The CDR3 length is 12 residues. Germline values: CDR1 MNHEY, CDR2 SVGAGI. V lost 6 bases, J lost 5 bases, and 10 bases lay in between.

This chain uses TRBV7-6 with TRBJ2-1; TRBD2 aligns across 13 bases. Germline lookup yields CDR1 SGHVS and CDR2 FNYEAQ. J was trimmed by 3 bases and V by 2 bases; bases with no gene match: 4. The CDR3 consists of 17 residues. The CDR3 nucleotides are TGTGCCAGCAGCTTAACTAGCGGGAGGGCCCTCTACAATGAGCAGTTCTTC. Its protein is CASSLTSGRALYNEQFF.

V usage is TRBV30 and J usage is TRBJ2-5; the D gene is possibly TRBD2 (5 bases). The V and J ends lost 5 bases and 2 bases respectively, with 12 bases between them. This CDR3 comprises 13 residues. From germline, CDR1 is GTSNPN and CDR2 SVGIG (reference sequence). CDR3 sequence (DNA): TGTGCCTGGGCCGGGGTCCTTCAAGAGACCCAGTACTTC. Its translation: CAWAGVLQETQYF.

This clone was counted a single time. CDR3 amino acids: CASSGRIERTGAYTIYF. The CDR3 bases are TGTGCCAGCAGTGGCCGAATAGAAAGGACAGGGGCATACACCATATATTTT. V is TRBV6-1 and J is TRBJ1-3; 9 bases align to TRBD1. This CDR3 is 17 amino acids long. The V and J ends lost 4 bases and 8 bases, in that order; junction bases with no gene match: 15. Germline assignment: CDR1 MNHNS and CDR2 SASEGT.

A few counts support this clone. The rearrangement links TRBV6-1 to TRBJ2-1; possible D gene TRBD2, 6 bases. The V gene lost 8 bases and the J gene lost 2 bases, with 16 bases spanning the gap. The CDR3 sequence is 15 residues long. Germline values: CDR1 MNHNS, CDR2 SASEGT. CDR3 protein: CASSRSGRTYNEQFF. CDR3 DNA: TGTGCCAGCTCTCGATCCGGGAGAACCTACAATGAGCAGTTCTTC.

V is TRBV6-6 and J is TRBJ2-5; TRBD2 agrees at 7 bases. The J call could be wrong; TRBJ2-7 is a better fit for the DNA end. This CDR3 contains 15 residues. Germline values: CDR1 MNHNY, CDR2 SVGAGI (reference sequence). CDR3 protein: CASSYQWTGGGEQYF. In DNA, the CDR3 is TGTGCCAGCAGTTACCAATGGACGGGAGGTGGCGAGCAGTACTTC.

In its sample, this clone was seen a few times. The chain couples TRBV27 to TRBJ2-1; 10 positions match TRBD2. Trimming took 10 bases from V and 7 from J; bases not matched to a gene: 16. This CDR3 has 16 residues. Germline CDR1 is MNHEY and CDR2 is SMNVEV (reference sequence). CDR3 sequence reads: CATTNLASGSGNEQFF. The CDR3 DNA reads TGTGCCACCACAAACTTGGCTAGCGGGAGTGGAAATGAGCAGTTCTTC.